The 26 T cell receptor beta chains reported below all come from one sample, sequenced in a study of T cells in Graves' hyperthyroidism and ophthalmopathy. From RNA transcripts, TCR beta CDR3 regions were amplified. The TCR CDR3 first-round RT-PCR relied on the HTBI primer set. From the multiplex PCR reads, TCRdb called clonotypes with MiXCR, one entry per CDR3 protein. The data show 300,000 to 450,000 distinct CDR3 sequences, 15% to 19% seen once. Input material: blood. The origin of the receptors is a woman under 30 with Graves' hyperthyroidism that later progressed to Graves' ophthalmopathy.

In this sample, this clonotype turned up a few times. The chain's CDR3 is CSANQAGGPGTDTQYF. The CDR3 region has the DNA TGCAGTGCTAACCAAGCGGGAGGGCCGGGCACAGATACGCAGTATTTT. The V and J genes are TRBV20-1 and TRBJ2-3; 10 positions match TRBD2. The CDR3 is 16 amino acids. Germline CDR1 DFQATT, CDR2 SNEGSKA (reference sequence). V was clipped by 4 bases and J by 1 base; unmatched bases: 8.

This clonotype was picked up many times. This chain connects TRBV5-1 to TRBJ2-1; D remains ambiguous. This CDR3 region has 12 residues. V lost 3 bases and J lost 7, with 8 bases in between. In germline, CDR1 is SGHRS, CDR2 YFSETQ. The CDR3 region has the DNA TGCGCCAGCAGCTCCTTCCCTAATGAGCAGTTCTTC. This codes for CASSSFPNEQFF.

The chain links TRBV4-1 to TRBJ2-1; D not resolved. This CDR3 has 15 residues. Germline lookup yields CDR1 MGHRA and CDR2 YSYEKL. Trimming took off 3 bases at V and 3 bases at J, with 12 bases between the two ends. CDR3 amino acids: CASSQVIWFYNEQFF. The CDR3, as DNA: TGCGCCAGCAGCCAGGTTATTTGGTTCTACAATGAGCAGTTCTTC.

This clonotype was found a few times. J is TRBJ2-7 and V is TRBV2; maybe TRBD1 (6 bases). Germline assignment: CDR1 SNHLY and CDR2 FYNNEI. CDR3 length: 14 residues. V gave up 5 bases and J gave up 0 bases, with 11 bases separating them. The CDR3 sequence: CASSRQEISYEQYF. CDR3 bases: TGTGCCAGCAGTAGACAGGAGATCTCCTACGAGCAGTACTTC.

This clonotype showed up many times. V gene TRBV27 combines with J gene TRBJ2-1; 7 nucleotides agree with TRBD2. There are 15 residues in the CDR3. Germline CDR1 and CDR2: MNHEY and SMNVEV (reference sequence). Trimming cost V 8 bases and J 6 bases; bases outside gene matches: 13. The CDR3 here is CASSEAGRPINEQFF. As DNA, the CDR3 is TGTGCCAGCTCTGAAGCGGGAAGGCCCATCAATGAGCAGTTCTTC.

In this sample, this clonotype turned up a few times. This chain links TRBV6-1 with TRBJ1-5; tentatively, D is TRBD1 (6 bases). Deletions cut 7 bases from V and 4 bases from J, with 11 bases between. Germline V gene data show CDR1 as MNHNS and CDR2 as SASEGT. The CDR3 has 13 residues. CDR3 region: CASNHRVNQPQHF. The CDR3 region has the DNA TGTGCCAGCAACCACAGGGTGAATCAGCCCCAGCATTTT.

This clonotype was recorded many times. CDR3 in DNA: TGTGCCAGCAGTTTATACGGACGCTCCTACGAGCAGTACTTC. It specifies CASSLYGRSYEQYF. The chain links TRBV28 to TRBJ2-7; no clear D. The V end was cut by 1 base, the J end by 0 bases, with 7 bases between. Germline CDR1 reads MDHEN; CDR2 reads SYDVKM. CDR3 length equals 14 residues.

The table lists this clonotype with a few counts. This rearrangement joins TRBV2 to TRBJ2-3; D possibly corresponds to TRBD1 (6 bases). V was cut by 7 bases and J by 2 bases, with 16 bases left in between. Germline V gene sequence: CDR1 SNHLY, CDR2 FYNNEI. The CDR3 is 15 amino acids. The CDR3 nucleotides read TGTGCCAGCACCCCAGGGGCGGGCGCCACAGATACGCAGTATTTT. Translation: CASTPGAGATDTQYF.

The CDR3 bases are TGTGCCAGCAGCGTAACGGGAGGGAGCTCCTACGAGCAGTACTTC. Protein product: CASSVTGGSSYEQYF. The chain uses TRBV9 and TRBJ2-7; 8 nucleotides align to TRBD2. This CDR3 region has 15 residues. Germline trimming cut 1 base from V and 0 bases from J; bases unmatched to any gene: 3. CDR1 is SGDLS, CDR2 YYNGEE, per germline. The variable domain in full, completed from reference TRBV9 and TRBJ2-7, reads DSGVTQTPKHLITATGQRVTLRCSPRSGDLSVYWYQQSLDQGLQFLIQYYNGEERAKGNILERFSAQQFPDLHSELNLSSLELGDSALYFCASSVTGGSSYEQYFGPGTRLTVT.

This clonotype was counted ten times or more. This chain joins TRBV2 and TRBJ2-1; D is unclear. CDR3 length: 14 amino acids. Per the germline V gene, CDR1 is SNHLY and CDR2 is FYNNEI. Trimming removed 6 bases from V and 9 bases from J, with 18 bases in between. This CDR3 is CASRMEYFGSEQFF. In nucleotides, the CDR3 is TGTGCCAGCAGGATGGAGTATTTTGGTAGTGAGCAGTTCTTC.

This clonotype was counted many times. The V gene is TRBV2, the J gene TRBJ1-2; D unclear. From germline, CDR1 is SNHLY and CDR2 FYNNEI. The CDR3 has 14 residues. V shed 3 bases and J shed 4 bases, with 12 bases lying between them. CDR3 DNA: TGTGCCAGCAGTGAGGAGGGATTGGGCTATGGCTACACCTTC. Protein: CASSEEGLGYGYTF.

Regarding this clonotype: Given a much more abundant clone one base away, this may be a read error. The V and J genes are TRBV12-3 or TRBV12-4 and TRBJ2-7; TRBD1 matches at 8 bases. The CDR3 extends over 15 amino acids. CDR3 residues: CVSSPRTGKIHEQYF. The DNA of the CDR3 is TGTGTCAGCAGTCCCCGGACAGGGAAGATTCACGAGCAGTACTTC.

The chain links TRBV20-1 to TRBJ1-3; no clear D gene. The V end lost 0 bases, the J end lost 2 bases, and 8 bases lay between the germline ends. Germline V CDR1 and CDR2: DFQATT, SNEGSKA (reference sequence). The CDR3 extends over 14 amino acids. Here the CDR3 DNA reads TGCAGTGCTAGAGATGTAGGGCCTGGAAACACCATATATTTT. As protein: CSARDVGPGNTIYF.

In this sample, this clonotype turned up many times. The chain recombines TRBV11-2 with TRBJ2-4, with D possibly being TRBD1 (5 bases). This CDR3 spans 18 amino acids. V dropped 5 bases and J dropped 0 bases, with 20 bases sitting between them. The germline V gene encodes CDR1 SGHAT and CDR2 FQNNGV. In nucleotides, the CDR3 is TGTGCCAGCAGCCCCAACTTGGGGCAGGCTTTAGCCAAAAACATTCAGTACTTC. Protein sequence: CASSPNLGQALAKNIQYF.

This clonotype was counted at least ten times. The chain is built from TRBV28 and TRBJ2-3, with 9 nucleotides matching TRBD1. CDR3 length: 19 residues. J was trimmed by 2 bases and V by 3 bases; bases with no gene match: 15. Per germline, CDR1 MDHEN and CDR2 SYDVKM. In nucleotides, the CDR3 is TGTGCCAGCAGTTTGGGTCAGGGATGGGGGACAGGGAACACAGATACGCAGTATTTT. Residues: CASSLGQGWGTGNTDTQYF.

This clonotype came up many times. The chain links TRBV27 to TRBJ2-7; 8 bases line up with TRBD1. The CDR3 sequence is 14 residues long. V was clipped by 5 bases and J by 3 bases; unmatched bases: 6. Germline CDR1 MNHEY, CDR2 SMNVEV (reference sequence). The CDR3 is CASSVRTGIYEQYF. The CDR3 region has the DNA TGTGCCAGCAGTGTACGGACAGGGATCTACGAGCAGTACTTC.

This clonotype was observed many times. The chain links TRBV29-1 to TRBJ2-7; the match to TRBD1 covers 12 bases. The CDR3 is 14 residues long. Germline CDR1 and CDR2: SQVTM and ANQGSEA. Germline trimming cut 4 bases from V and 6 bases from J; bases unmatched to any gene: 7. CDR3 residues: CSVVVRDRGLEQYF. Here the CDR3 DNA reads TGCAGCGTTGTAGTGCGGGACAGGGGGCTCGAGCAGTACTTC.

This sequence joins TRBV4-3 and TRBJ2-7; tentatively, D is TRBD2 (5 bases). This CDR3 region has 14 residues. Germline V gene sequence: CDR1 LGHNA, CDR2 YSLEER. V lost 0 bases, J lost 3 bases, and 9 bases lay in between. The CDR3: CASSQDPGFYEQYF. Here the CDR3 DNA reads TGCGCCAGCAGCCAAGACCCGGGGTTCTACGAGCAGTACTTC.

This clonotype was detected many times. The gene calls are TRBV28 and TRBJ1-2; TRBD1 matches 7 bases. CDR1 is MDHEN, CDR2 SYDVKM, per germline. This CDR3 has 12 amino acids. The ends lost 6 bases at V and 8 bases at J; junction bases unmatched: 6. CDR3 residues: CASRDRMRGYTF. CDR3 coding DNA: TGTGCCAGCAGGGACAGGATGCGGGGCTACACCTTC.

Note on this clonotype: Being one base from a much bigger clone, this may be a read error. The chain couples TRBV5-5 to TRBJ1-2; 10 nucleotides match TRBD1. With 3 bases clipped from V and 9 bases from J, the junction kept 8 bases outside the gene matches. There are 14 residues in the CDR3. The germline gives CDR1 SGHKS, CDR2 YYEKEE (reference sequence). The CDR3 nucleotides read TGTGCCAGCAGCTGGGACAGGGGCTCGGGTAGCTACACCTTC. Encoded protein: CASSWDRGSGSYTF.

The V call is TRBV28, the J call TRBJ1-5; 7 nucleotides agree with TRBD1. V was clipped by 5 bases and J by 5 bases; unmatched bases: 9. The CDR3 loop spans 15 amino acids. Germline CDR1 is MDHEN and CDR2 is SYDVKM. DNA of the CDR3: TGTGCCAGCAGTCCGATCACCGACAGGGATCAGCCCCAGCATTTT. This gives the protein CASSPITDRDQPQHF.

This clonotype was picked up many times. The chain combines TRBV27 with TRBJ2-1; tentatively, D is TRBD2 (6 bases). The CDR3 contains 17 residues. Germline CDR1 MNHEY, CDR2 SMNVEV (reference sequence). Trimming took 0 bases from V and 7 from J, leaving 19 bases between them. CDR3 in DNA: TGTGCCAGCAGTTTATCGAACGGAGGGCCTAGACCAAATGAGCAGTTCTTC. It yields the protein CASSLSNGGPRPNEQFF.

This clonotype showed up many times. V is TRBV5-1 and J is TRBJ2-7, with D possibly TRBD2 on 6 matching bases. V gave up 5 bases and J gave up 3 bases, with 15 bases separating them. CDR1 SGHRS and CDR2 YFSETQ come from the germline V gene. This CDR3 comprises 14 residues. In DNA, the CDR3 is TGCGCCAGCAGTCGCGCGGGGACCCACTACGAGCAGTACTTC. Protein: CASSRAGTHYEQYF.

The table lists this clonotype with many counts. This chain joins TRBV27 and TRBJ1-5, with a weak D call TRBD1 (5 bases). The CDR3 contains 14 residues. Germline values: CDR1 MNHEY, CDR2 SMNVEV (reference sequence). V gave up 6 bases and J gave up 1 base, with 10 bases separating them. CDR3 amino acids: CASRSQGSNQPQHF. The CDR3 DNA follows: TGTGCCAGCAGGAGTCAGGGCAGCAATCAGCCCCAGCATTTT.

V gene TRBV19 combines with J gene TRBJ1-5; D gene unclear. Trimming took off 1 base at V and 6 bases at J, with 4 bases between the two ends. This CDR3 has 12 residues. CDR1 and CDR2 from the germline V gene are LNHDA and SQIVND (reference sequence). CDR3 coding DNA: TGTGCCAGTAGTATAGTTCGTCAGCCCCAGCATTTT. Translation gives CASSIVRQPQHF.

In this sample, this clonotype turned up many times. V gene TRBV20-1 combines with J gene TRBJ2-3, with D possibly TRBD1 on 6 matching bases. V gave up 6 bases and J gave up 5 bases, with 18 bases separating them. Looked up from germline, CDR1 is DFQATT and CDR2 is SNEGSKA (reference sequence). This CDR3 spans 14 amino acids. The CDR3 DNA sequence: TGCAGTGCAAGGAATCCAGGGGCGGAAGATACGCAGTATTTT. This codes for CSARNPGAEDTQYF.